This T cell receptor beta chain appears in the sequencing data of a study of blood T cell repertoires in COVID-19. The germline V gene encodes CDR1 SEHNR and CDR2 FQNEAQ (reference sequence). After removal of 4 bases from V and 4 bases from J, the junction contained 8 bases not matched to a gene. This CDR3 spans 15 amino acids. Profiling relied on immunoSEQ multiplex PCR, and the TCRdb table lists in-frame clones only, not all of them. The table has 200,000 to 250,000 clones, 86% seen once; the top ten hold over 3%. The chain recombines TRBV7-9 with TRBJ1-1; 8 bases are shared with TRBD1. The sequence was collected from a woman aged 45-65 years in a cohort exposed to, infected with or recovered from COVID-19 (not recorded which). The sample comprised PBMCs or T cells enriched from blood (not recorded which). This CDR3 reads CASSYRQGSSTEAFF. For the CDR3, the DNA is TGTGCCAGCAGCTACCGACAGGGGTCGAGCACTGAAGCTTTCTTT.